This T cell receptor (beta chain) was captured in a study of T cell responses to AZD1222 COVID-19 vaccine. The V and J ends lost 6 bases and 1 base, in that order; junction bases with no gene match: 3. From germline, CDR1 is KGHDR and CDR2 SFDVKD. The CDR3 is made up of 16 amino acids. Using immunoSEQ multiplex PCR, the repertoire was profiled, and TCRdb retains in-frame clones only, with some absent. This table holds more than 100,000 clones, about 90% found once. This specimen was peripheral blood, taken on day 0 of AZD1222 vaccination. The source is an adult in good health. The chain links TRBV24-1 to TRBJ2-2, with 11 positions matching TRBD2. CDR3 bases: TGTGCCACCAGTCTAACTAGCGGGGGGAACACCGGGGAGCTGTTTTTT. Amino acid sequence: CATSLTSGGNTGELFF.